The 25 T cell receptor beta chains presented below share a single source sample, sequenced in a study of T-cell memory formation after mild COVID-19. TCRdb reanalysed the 5' RACE reads using MiXCR and keeps one entry per CDR3 protein. This table holds roughly 100,000 distinct CDR3 sequences, 9.5% to 15% found once. The source material was PBMCs or a T cell subset sorted from them (not recorded which). Receptors were obtained from an adult woman who had mild COVID-19 (a few samples of this study predate the infection). Cell type and time point are not known.

The V and J genes are TRBV11-2 and TRBJ2-1; D may match TRBD1 or TRBD2 (5 bases each). The germline CDR1 and CDR2 sequences are SGHAT and FQNNGV. This CDR3 contains 16 residues. The germline V and J ends were trimmed by 5 bases and 9 bases, with 23 bases remaining between them. CDR3 region: CASSPPGPQTRGEQFF. In DNA, the CDR3 is TGTGCCAGCAGCCCTCCCGGGCCCCAAACTAGGGGTGAGCAGTTCTTC.

The chain links TRBV5-8 to TRBJ1-1; 8 bases are shared with TRBD1. The CDR3 extends over 15 amino acids. Losses at the gene ends were 6 bases for V and 1 base for J; bases not matched to a gene: 8. CDR1 is SGHTS and CDR2 is YDEGEE in the germline V gene. The CDR3 DNA reads as TGTGCCAGCACCTTAACCGGGACAGGGAACACTGAAGCTTTCTTT. This gives the protein CASTLTGTGNTEAFF.

The chain joins TRBV4-1 to TRBJ1-1; the D gene is possibly TRBD1 (6 bases). V was clipped by 5 bases and J by 3 bases, with 16 bases between them. The CDR3 is made up of 15 amino acids. Germline values: CDR1 MGHRA, CDR2 YSYEKL. CDR3 DNA: TGCGCCAGCAGCGCCGGACAGTTTTTGGACACTGAAGCTTTCTTT. This codes for CASSAGQFLDTEAFF.

This clonotype was detected many times. The rearrangement joins TRBV15 to TRBJ2-1, with 10 bases lining up with TRBD2. CDR3 length: 13 amino acids. Trimming removed 3 bases from V and 13 bases from J; junction bases left unmatched: 6. Germline loops: CDR1 LNHNV, CDR2 YYDKDF (reference sequence). The CDR3 loop is CATSSSSGRPQFF. The CDR3, as DNA: TGTGCCACCAGCAGTTCTAGCGGGAGACCCCAGTTCTTC.

This clonotype was detected only a few times. The chain combines TRBV2 with TRBJ1-5; 10 bases align to TRBD1. Germline lookup yields CDR1 SNHLY and CDR2 FYNNEI. The trim removed 7 bases at V and 5 bases at J, leaving 11 bases unmatched. The CDR3 spans 16 residues. CDR3 coding DNA: TGTGCCAGCACCACTCCCGGACAGGGGGGGGATCAGCCCCAGCATTTT. Translated, it gives CASTTPGQGGDQPQHF.

This clonotype turned up a few times. This chain uses TRBV7-9 with TRBJ2-2, with TRBD2 identical over 9 bases. Germline trimming cut 2 bases from V and 4 bases from J; bases unmatched to any gene: 11. Germline loops: CDR1 SEHNR, CDR2 FQNEAQ (reference sequence). CDR3 length equals 18 residues. The CDR3 region has the DNA TGTGCCAGCAGCTTACCCCTCACTAGCGGGCCTCTCACCGGGGAGCTGTTTTTT. This gives the protein CASSLPLTSGPLTGELFF.

The chain recombines TRBV29-1 with TRBJ1-2; D possibly corresponds to TRBD1 (5 bases). CDR1 is SQVTM and CDR2 is ANQGSEA in the germline V gene. The CDR3 runs 14 residues. Trimming cost V 6 bases and J 8 bases, with 22 bases left between them. Here the CDR3 DNA reads TGCAGCGTGCCCATCCCAGGGATCTTTCTGGGCTACACCTTC. It yields the protein CSVPIPGIFLGYTF. The whole variable domain, remainder taken from reference TRBV29-1 and TRBJ1-2, is SAVISQKPSRDICQRGTSLTIQCQVDSQVTMMFWYRQQPGQSLTLIATANQGSEATYESGFVIDKFPISRPNLTFSTLTVSNMSPEDSSIYLCSVPIPGIFLGYTFGSGTRLTVV.

This clonotype was picked up a small number of times. This chain links TRBV10-3 with TRBJ1-5; D not certain. Between the trimmed V and J ends, which lost 0 bases and 0 bases, there was a span of 9 bases. The germline V gene encodes CDR1 ENHRY and CDR2 SYGVKD. The CDR3 runs to 16 residues. Here the CDR3 reads CAISESGSYSNQPQHF. CDR3 nucleotides: TGTGCCATCAGTGAGTCAGGCAGCTATAGCAATCAGCCCCAGCATTTT.

There are a few counts of this clonotype. The chain uses TRBV4-1 and TRBJ2-3, with D maybe TRBD2 (7 bases). Germline values: CDR1 MGHRA, CDR2 YSYEKL. This CDR3 is 14 amino acids long. V shed 1 base and J shed 4 bases, with 9 bases lying between them. The CDR3 nucleotides are TGCGCCAGCAGCCAAGTGGGGGGGCCAGATACGCAGTATTTT. Encoded protein: CASSQVGGPDTQYF.

V is TRBV7-9 and J is TRBJ2-3, with 7 nucleotides matching TRBD1. This CDR3 region has 15 residues. Per germline, CDR1 SEHNR and CDR2 FQNEAQ (reference sequence). The trim removed 4 bases at V and 0 bases at J, leaving 4 bases unmatched. The CDR3 spells CASSWTGFSTDTQYF. The CDR3 nucleotides read TGTGCCAGCAGCTGGACAGGCTTTAGCACAGATACGCAGTATTTT.

This clonotype has at least ten counts. The chain uses TRBV3-1 and TRBJ2-7, with unresolved D. The V end lost 1 base, the J end lost 3 bases, and 7 bases lay between the germline ends. This CDR3 region has 13 residues. Germline CDR1 LGHDT, CDR2 YNNKEL (reference sequence). CDR3 residues: CASSQGISYEQYF. DNA for the CDR3: TGTGCCAGCAGCCAAGGGATCAGCTACGAGCAGTACTTC.

The chain carries TRBV6-2 or TRBV6-3 and TRBJ2-7; the D gene could be TRBD1 or TRBD2 (5 bases each). The CDR3 is 16 amino acids. Germline lookup yields CDR1 MNHEY and CDR2 SVGEGT. V was trimmed by 0 bases and J by 3 bases, leaving 15 bases between them. CDR3 sequence reads: CASSYSRERFFYEQYF. The CDR3 DNA is TGTGCCAGCAGTTACTCCAGGGAGCGGTTCTTCTACGAGCAGTACTTC.

The chain is built from TRBV29-1 and TRBJ1-1, with 9 positions matching TRBD1. The germline V gene has CDR1 SQVTM and CDR2 ANQGSEA. The CDR3 runs to 13 residues. V dropped 7 bases and J dropped 0; count of bases not matched to a gene: 3. CDR3 DNA sequence: TGCAGCGAGGGGACAGGGCTGAACACTGAAGCTTTCTTT. Translation gives CSEGTGLNTEAFF. Filled out from reference TRBV29-1 and TRBJ1-1, the complete variable domain reads SAVISQKPSRDICQRGTSLTIQCQVDSQVTMMFWYRQQPGQSLTLIATANQGSEATYESGFVIDKFPISRPNLTFSTLTVSNMSPEDSSIYLCSEGTGLNTEAFFGQGTRLTVV.

This chain connects TRBV12-3 or TRBV12-4 to TRBJ2-7; no firm D call. With 5 bases removed from V and 3 bases from J, the gap between germline ends came to 14 bases. The CDR3 runs 14 residues. CDR3 amino acids: CASSPTDNHYEQYF. CDR3 sequence (DNA): TGTGCCAGCAGTCCTACTGACAATCACTACGAGCAGTACTTC.

The chain links TRBV6-2 or TRBV6-3 to TRBJ1-2, with D uncertain. Germline loops: CDR1 MNHEY, CDR2 SVGEGT. The length of the CDR3 is 11 residues. Trimming left V 8 bases short and J 6 bases short, with 10 bases between. The CDR3 protein is CASWSGHGYTF. The CDR3 DNA sequence: TGTGCCAGCTGGTCGGGTCATGGCTACACCTTC.

The chain employs TRBV7-9 and TRBJ2-7, with 9 bases that match TRBD2. V lost 0 bases to trimming and J lost 4 bases; unmatched junction nucleotides: 10. This CDR3 is built from 17 residues. Per germline, CDR1 SEHNR and CDR2 FQNEAQ (reference sequence). In nucleotides, the CDR3 is TGTGCCAGCAGCTTAGCAGGGATGGGACTAGCAACGTACGAGCAGTACTTC. It specifies CASSLAGMGLATYEQYF.

The rearrangement uses TRBV7-9 and TRBJ2-3; no clear D gene. Trimming removed 6 bases at V and 4 bases at J, with 20 bases between. The CDR3 extends over 16 amino acids. Germline CDR1 SEHNR, CDR2 FQNEAQ (reference sequence). In DNA form, the CDR3 reads TGTGCCAGCAGTCCTCTTCCGGGCCCGAGGCCAGATACGCAGTATTTT. This sequence encodes CASSPLPGPRPDTQYF. Together with reference TRBV7-9 and TRBJ2-3, the CDR3 gives the full variable domain: DTGVSQNPRHKITKRGQNVTFRCDPISEHNRLYWYRQTLGQGPEFLTYFQNEAQLEKSRLLSDRFSAERPKGSFSTLEIQRTEQGDSAMYLCASSPLPGPRPDTQYFGPGTRLTVL.

This clonotype was detected a few times. This chain connects TRBV19 to TRBJ2-1; 7 positions match TRBD2. J gave up 2 bases and V 2 bases, and 3 bases lay outside the gene matches. The length of the CDR3 is 15 residues. Germline V CDR1 and CDR2: LNHDA, SQIVND (reference sequence). CDR3 coding DNA: TGTGCCAGTAGTATAACTAGCGTCCCCTACAATGAGCAGTTCTTC. Its translation is CASSITSVPYNEQFF.

The rearrangement joins TRBV20-1 to TRBJ2-7; D is tentatively TRBD1 or TRBD2 (6 bases each). Trimming took off 0 bases at V and 2 bases at J, with 17 bases between the two ends. The V gene's germline CDR1 is DFQATT and CDR2 SNEGSKA (reference sequence). The CDR3 totals 16 residues. The CDR3 sequence is CSARDGGGTEAYEQYF. CDR3 bases: TGCAGTGCTAGAGATGGGGGCGGGACGGAGGCCTACGAGCAGTACTTC.

This clonotype was seen a few times. The chain recombines TRBV30 with TRBJ2-7, with D possibly TRBD2 on 5 matching bases. Germline CDR1 GTSNPN, CDR2 SVGIG (reference sequence). V was shortened by 5 bases and J by 4 bases, with 6 bases between the two germline ends. The CDR3 covers 10 residues. The CDR3, as DNA: TGTGCCTGGGAGGGTTACGAGCAGTACTTC. Translated, it gives CAWEGYEQYF. Supplemented by reference TRBV30 and TRBJ2-7, the full variable domain reads SQTIHQWPATLVQPVGSPLSLECTVEGTSNPNLYWYRQAAGRGLQLLFYSVGIGQISSEVPQNLSASRPQDRQFILSSKKLLLSDSGFYLCAWEGYEQYFGPGTRLTVT.

This clonotype was recorded a few times. The rearrangement uses TRBV20-1 and TRBJ2-2; D possibly corresponds to TRBD1 (6 bases). The V end was cut by 6 bases, the J end by 3 bases, with 20 bases between. Germline loops: CDR1 DFQATT, CDR2 SNEGSKA (reference sequence). The CDR3 has 16 amino acids. CDR3 residues: CSARDTEDMYTGELFF. The CDR3, as DNA: TGCAGTGCCAGGGACACCGAGGACATGTACACCGGGGAGCTGTTTTTT.

This clonotype appeared many times. The chain combines TRBV7-8 with TRBJ2-7; the D call may be TRBD1 or TRBD2 (7 bases each). Germline CDR1 SGHVS, CDR2 FQNEAQ. The CDR3 is 15 amino acids. V was shortened by 5 bases and J by 3 bases, with 17 bases between the two germline ends. CDR3 nucleotides: TGTGCCAGCAGCCCTAGCGGCCAGGGGGTCTACGAGCAGTACTTC. It translates to CASSPSGQGVYEQYF.

The table lists this clonotype with a few counts. V and J are TRBV7-3 and TRBJ2-3; D is unresolved. The CDR3 is made up of 13 amino acids. Trimming cost V 4 bases and J 0 bases, with 5 bases left between them. Germline CDR1 and CDR2: SGHTA and FQGTGA. The CDR3 region has the DNA TGTGCCAGCAGCTCCCCTAGCACAGATACGCAGTATTTT. Translated, it gives CASSSPSTDTQYF. The full variable domain, with the rest looked up from reference TRBV7-3 and TRBJ2-3, is GAGVSQTPSNKVTEKGKYVELRCDPISGHTALYWYRQSLGQGPEFLIYFQGTGAADDSGLPNDRFFAVRPEGSVSTLKIQRTERGDSAVYLCASSSPSTDTQYFGPGTRLTVL.

The chain is built from TRBV7-9 and TRBJ2-1, with 7 bases identical to TRBD2. There are 15 residues in the CDR3. Trimming removed 4 bases from V and 10 bases from J; junction bases left unmatched: 13. In germline, CDR1 is SEHNR, CDR2 FQNEAQ (reference sequence). For the CDR3, the DNA is TGTGCCAGCAGCTCCGGGACTACCCCTCGCGGGGAGCAGTTCTTC. This gives the protein CASSSGTTPRGEQFF. Combining the CDR3 with reference TRBV7-9 and TRBJ2-1 gives the whole variable domain DTGVSQNPRHKITKRGQNVTFRCDPISEHNRLYWYRQTLGQGPEFLTYFQNEAQLEKSRLLSDRFSAERPKGSFSTLEIQRTEQGDSAMYLCASSSGTTPRGEQFFGPGTRLTVL.

This clonotype was detected a few times. The V gene is TRBV4-3, the J gene TRBJ2-2; D uncertain. There are 13 residues in the CDR3. Trimming cost V 0 bases and J 5 bases, with 4 bases left between them. From germline, CDR1 is LGHNA and CDR2 YSLEER. The DNA of the CDR3 is TGCGCCAGCAGCCAAGAGACAACCGGGGAGCTGTTTTTT. Protein sequence: CASSQETTGELFF.